The entry below gives a single T cell receptor (beta chain) sequence along with its context. This sample stems from a study of blood T cell repertoires in COVID-19. Study in general: Acute and convalescent COVID-19 samples came from the United States, Italy and Spain. T cells, B-cell-depleted T cells, or PBMCs provided the cDNA or gDNA that served as material.

CDR3 length: 14 residues. The germline V gene has CDR1 SGHRS and CDR2 YFSETQ. With 0 bases clipped from V and 8 bases from J, the junction kept 1 base outside the gene matches. Measured with immunoSEQ multiplex PCR; TCRdb has only the in-frame clones, and not every one. This sample carries approximately 150,000 clones, approximately 86% of them seen once, and the ten largest clones take roughly 3.9%. The source of this sequence is a woman in her sixties who had recovered from COVID-19. The chain is built from TRBV5-1 and TRBJ1-4; 10 bases match TRBD1. Specimen: peripheral blood. CDR3 in amino acids: CASSLGTGGEKLFF. For the CDR3, the DNA is TGCGCCAGCAGCTTGGGGACAGGGGGAGAAAAACTGTTTTTT.